These 7 T cell receptor beta chains were sequenced from one sample in a study of cytomegalovirus exposure and HLA in healthy donors. The PCR contained 60 Vbeta and 13 Jbeta primers. Repertoires were generated with immunoSEQ multiplex PCR, while TCRdb's copy carries only in-frame clones and drops some. The sample gives 100,000 to 150,000 clones, roughly four fifths of which show up once; 0.95% to 1.5% is in the top ten. The sequenced sample was PBMCs. These receptors all stem from a girl aged 2 to 10 in good health and CMV-seronegative.

This chain links TRBV7-3 with TRBJ2-3, with 8 bases fitting TRBD1. Germline V gene data show CDR1 as SGHTA and CDR2 as FQGTGA. The length of the CDR3 is 15 residues. V lost 5 bases to trimming and J lost 2 bases; unmatched junction nucleotides: 6. The CDR3, as DNA: TGTGCCAGCAGCCGACAGGGGTACGACACAGATACGCAGTATTTT. Amino acids: CASSRQGYDTDTQYF.

To note about this clone: The same CDR3 can be traced to other DNA sequences in this sample. The rearrangement joins TRBV6-5 to TRBJ2-7; 7 nucleotides line up with TRBD1. CDR1 and CDR2 (germline): MNHEY, SVGAGI. The CDR3 has 14 amino acids. Trimming removed 5 bases from V and 1 base from J; junction bases left unmatched: 5. CDR3 sequence: CASSRGQVSYEQYF. As DNA, the CDR3 is TGTGCCAGCAGTCGTGGACAGGTATCCTACGAGCAGTACTTC.

This rearrangement joins TRBV7-2 to TRBJ1-1; 9 nucleotides match TRBD1. CDR1 and CDR2 (germline): SGHTA, FQGNSA. V shed 3 bases and J 3 bases; nucleotides not matched to a gene: 2. CDR3 size: 14 residues. CDR3 sequence reads: CASSLTGGDTEAFF. The CDR3 DNA reads as TGTGCCAGCAGCTTGACAGGGGGGGACACTGAAGCTTTCTTT.

V is TRBV19 and J is TRBJ2-3; D gene unclear. The ends were cut back, 3 bases at V and 0 bases at J, with 7 bases in the middle. The CDR3 is 14 amino acids. The germline V gene has CDR1 LNHDA and CDR2 SQIVND (reference sequence). The CDR3 sequence: CASSIRSSTDTQYF. CDR3 nucleotides: TGTGCCAGTAGTATTAGATCTAGCACAGATACGCAGTATTTT.

The V and J genes are TRBV29-1 and TRBJ2-1, with 10 nucleotides matching TRBD2. CDR1 is SQVTM, CDR2 ANQGSEA, per germline. The CDR3 contains 16 residues. The trim removed 1 base at V and 4 bases at J, leaving 7 bases unmatched. The CDR3 protein is CSVEGAGLALYNEQFF. CDR3 bases: TGCAGCGTTGAAGGTGCGGGACTAGCGCTGTACAATGAGCAGTTCTTC.

This rearrangement joins TRBV30 to TRBJ1-1; weak D call: TRBD1 (6 bases). Germline-derived CDR1 and CDR2 are GTSNPN and SVGIG (reference sequence). The ends were cut back, 3 bases at V and 5 bases at J, with 13 bases in the middle. This CDR3 spans 13 amino acids. The CDR3 DNA reads TGTGCCTGGAGGGGGGCCGGGATGACTGAAGCTTTCTTT. Amino acid sequence: CAWRGAGMTEAFF. Complete variable domain (other parts from reference TRBV30 and TRBJ1-1): SQTIHQWPATLVQPVGSPLSLECTVEGTSNPNLYWYRQAAGRGLQLLFYSVGIGQISSEVPQNLSASRPQDRQFILSSKKLLLSDSGFYLCAWRGAGMTEAFFGQGTRLTVV.

The V call is TRBV30, the J call TRBJ2-5, with D possibly matching TRBD2 (5 bases). The CDR3 length is 14 residues. V dropped 6 bases and J dropped 1 base, with 15 bases sitting between them. Germline V gene lookup returns CDR1 GTSNPN and CDR2 SVGIG (reference sequence). CDR3 sequence reads: CACGSSSGQETQYF. The CDR3 DNA sequence: TGTGCCTGTGGAAGTTCGAGCGGCCAAGAGACCCAGTACTTC.